A selection of T cell receptor beta chains follows, all from one sample in a study of Tregs in tolerant kidney transplant recipients. Generated by immunoSEQ multiplex PCR, the TCRdb table keeps only in-frame clones and is missing some. The sample consists of more than 95,000 clones, roughly 92% of them appearing once. Sequencing was performed on CD4+ T cells from blood. The receptors were gathered from a human donor in good health. The CDR3 runs from the conserved cysteine through the conserved F or W. Each record gives: D gene, clone size, J gene, V gene, CDR3 DNA, CDR3 protein. A D gene is named only where the DNA matches it firmly. Some rows mark clone size as missing; the rest say once, few, many or name a class of expanded clone.

TRBD2	-	TRBJ2-3	TRBV7-3	TGTGCCAGCAGCCCTGTAGCGGGGGGGACGGATACGCAGTATTTT	CASSPVAGGTDTQYF
TRBD2	-	TRBJ2-3	TRBV7-9	TGTGCCAGCAGGCAAGGGGCTAGCGGAGGCACAGATACGCAGTATTTT	CASRQGASGGTDTQYF
-	-	TRBJ1-5	TRBV19	TGTGCCAGTAGTATAGGACAGAACTTTCAGCCCCAGCATTTT	CASSIGQNFQPQHF
-	-	TRBJ1-6	TRBV7-8	TGTGCCAGCAGCGGGGACGGTCTCCATAATTCACCCCTCCACTTT	CASSGDGLHNSPLHF
-	-	TRBJ2-5	TRBV7-9	TGTGCCAGCAGCCCCCTGGCGAGGAAGACCCAGTACTTC	CASSPLARKTQYF
TRBD2	-	TRBJ2-2	TRBV11-2	TGTGCCAGCAGCCATACTAGCGGGAGGCTTCGAGAGGGGGAGCTGTTTTTT	CASSHTSGRLREGELFF
-	-	TRBJ2-1	TRBV11-2	TGTGCCAGCAGCTTACGGACAGCCTTAAATGAGCAGTTCTTC	CASSLRTALNEQFF
-	-	TRBJ2-2	TRBV19	TGTGCCAGTAGTATAATGGGACAAGGGTCCCTCGGGGAGCTGTTTTTT	CASSIMGQGSLGELFF
-	-	TRBJ2-4	TRBV30	TGTGCCTGGAGTCATAGGAGCGGGGCCAAAAACATTCAGTACTTC	CAWSHRSGAKNIQYF
-	-	TRBJ1-2	TRBV28	TGTGCCAGCAGGCGGATCACCGGGGGGACCTATGGCTACACCTTC	CASRRITGGTYGYTF
TRBD2	-	TRBJ2-1	TRBV4-1	TGCGCCAGCAGCCATGATTGGACTAGCGGGAGCCGAAATGAGCAGTTCTTC	CASSHDWTSGSRNEQFF
-	-	TRBJ1-1	TRBV28	TGTGCCAGCACCCAAACGATCGGCGCTGAAGCTTTCTTT	CASTQTIGAEAFF
-	-	TRBJ1-1	TRBV30	TGTGCCTGGAGTACGCTGTCAGCTTTCTTT	CAWSTLSAFF
-	-	TRBJ1-2	TRBV7-9	TGTGCCAGCAGCTTAGGATCCAGCTATGGCTACACCTTC	CASSLGSSYGYTF
-	-	TRBJ2-2	TRBV4-2	TGTGCCAGCAGCCTCACACGCCCCAGCCTTCGTAACACCGGGGAGCTGTTTTTT	CASSLTRPSLRNTGELFF
TRBD1	-	TRBJ1-2	TRBV30	TGTGCCTGGAGTGGAAAAGGGACAGGGGACTATGGCTACACCTTC	CAWSGKGTGDYGYTF
TRBD1	-	TRBJ2-5	TRBV6-6	TGTGCCAGCGGCGGGACAGGGGGCGGTGAGACCCAGTACTTC	CASGGTGGGETQYF
-	-	TRBJ1-1	TRBV5-4	TGTGCCAGCAGCTTGGTTACCAGCAACACTGAAGCTTTCTTT	CASSLVTSNTEAFF
-	-	TRBJ2-7	TRBV30	TGTGCCTGGAGACTGACTGGAGGGGGGTCCTTGCGGGCCGAGCAGTACTTC	CAWRLTGGGSLRAEQYF
TRBD2	-	TRBJ2-1	TRBV5-4	TGTGCCAGCAGCAGCGGGACTCTCAATGAGCAGTTCTTC	CASSSGTLNEQFF
-	-	TRBJ2-2	TRBV2	TGTGCCAGCACGCCGAGGGAGACCGGGGAGCTGTTTTTT	CASTPRETGELFF
-	-	TRBJ2-7	TRBV19	TGTGCCAGGCCCGGGAGAGGGTTCCACGAGCAGTACTTC	CARPGRGFHEQYF
TRBD1	-	TRBJ1-5	TRBV28	TGTGCCAGCAGTTCCCTAGACAGGGGCTCCAGCAATCAGCCCCAGCATTTT	CASSSLDRGSSNQPQHF
-	-	TRBJ2-1	TRBV6-4	TGTGCCAGCAGTGATCTGGGCGGTGAGCAGTTCTTC	CASSDLGGEQFF
-	-	TRBJ2-3	TRBV5-5	TGTGCCAGCAGCCCTTCTCCCCTCACAGATACGCAGTATTTT	CASSPSPLTDTQYF
-	-	TRBJ2-7	TRBV14	TGTGCCAGCAGCCAAGACCACGAGCAGTACTTC	CASSQDHEQYF
-	-	TRBJ1-4	TRBV11-2	TGTGCCAGTACCAGGGATGCAACTAATGAAAAACTGTTTTTT	CASTRDATNEKLFF
-	-	TRBJ1-6	TRBV18	TGTGCCAGCTCACCAGAGGGGTCACGTTCACCCCTCCACTTT	CASSPEGSRSPLHF
TRBD1	-	TRBJ2-5	TRBV2	TGTGCCAGCACCGACAGGGGATTTGGAGAGACCCAGTACTTC	CASTDRGFGETQYF
-	few	TRBJ1-1	TRBV25-1	TGTGCCAGCAGTGACTACAAGAACACTGAAGCTTTCTTT	CASSDYKNTEAFF
-	-	TRBJ2-7	TRBV5-5	TGTGCCAGCAGCCCGGTGCGCTCCTACGAGCAGTACTTC	CASSPVRSYEQYF
TRBD2	-	TRBJ2-5	TRBV4-1	TGCGCCAGCAGCCGCACCGGGACTAGTCTAGAGACCCAGTACTTC	CASSRTGTSLETQYF
-	-	TRBJ1-2	TRBV6-6	TGTGCCAGCAGTTCCTCTGGTCGGGCCCTTGGGGGCTACACCTTC	CASSSSGRALGGYTF